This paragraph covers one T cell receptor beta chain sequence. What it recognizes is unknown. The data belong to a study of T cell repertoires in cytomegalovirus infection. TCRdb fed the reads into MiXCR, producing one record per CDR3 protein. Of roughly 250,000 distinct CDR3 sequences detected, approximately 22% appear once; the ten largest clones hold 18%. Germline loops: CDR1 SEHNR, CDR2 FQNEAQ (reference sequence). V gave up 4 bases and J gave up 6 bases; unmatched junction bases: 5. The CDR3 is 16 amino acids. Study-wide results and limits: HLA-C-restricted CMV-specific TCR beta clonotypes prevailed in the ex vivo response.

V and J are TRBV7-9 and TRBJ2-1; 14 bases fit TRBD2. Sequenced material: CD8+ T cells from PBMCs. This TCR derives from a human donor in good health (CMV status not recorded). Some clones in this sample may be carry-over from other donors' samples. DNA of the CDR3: TGTGCCAGCAGCTACAGACTAGCGGGGGGGCCCAATGAGCAGTTCTTC. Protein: CASSYRLAGGPNEQFF.